The 24 T cell receptor beta chains below come from one sample, sequenced in a study of T cell responses to AZD1222 COVID-19 vaccine. Assay used: immunoSEQ multiplex PCR; TCRdb lists only in-frame clones, some missing. The sample lists over 110,000 clones, 85% to 95% occurring once. This specimen was peripheral blood, taken on day 0 of AZD1222 vaccination. Receptor source: an adult in good health.

The genes are TRBV2 and TRBJ2-1; 9 bases align to TRBD2. Per the germline V gene, CDR1 is SNHLY and CDR2 is FYNNEI. The CDR3 runs 14 residues. V shed 9 bases, J shed 3 bases, and the junction held 6 bases outside the gene matches. CDR3 protein: CASNRLADYNEQFF. The CDR3 nucleotides are TGTGCCAGTAATAGACTAGCGGACTACAATGAGCAGTTCTTC.

This chain uses TRBV5-1 with TRBJ2-2; 7 bases are shared with TRBD1. V shed 4 bases, J shed 5 bases, and the junction held 8 bases outside the gene matches. The CDR3 consists of 15 residues. Germline V gene sequence: CDR1 SGHRS, CDR2 YFSETQ. The CDR3 region is CASSPDRVATGELFF. Here the CDR3 DNA reads TGCGCCAGCAGCCCAGACAGGGTGGCGACCGGGGAGCTGTTTTTT.

The V call is TRBV7-2, the J call TRBJ1-1; D call uncertain. The CDR3 has 14 amino acids. V lost 1 base, J lost 0 bases, and 6 bases lay in between. CDR1 is SGHTA and CDR2 is FQGNSA in the germline V gene. The CDR3 loop is CASSLVGLNTEAFF. CDR3 in DNA: TGTGCCAGCAGCTTAGTCGGCCTGAACACTGAAGCTTTCTTT. The full variable domain, rest sourced from reference TRBV7-2 and TRBJ1-1, is GAGVSQSPSNKVTEKGKDVELRCDPISGHTALYWYRQSLGQGLEFLIYFQGNSAPDKSGLPSDRFSAERTGGSVSTLTIQRTQQEDSAVYLCASSLVGLNTEAFFGQGTRLTVV.

The chain recombines TRBV4-2 with TRBJ2-7; possibly TRBD1 or TRBD2 for D (5 bases each). Germline lookup yields CDR1 LGHNA and CDR2 YNFKEQ. V was clipped by 4 bases and J by 7 bases, with 17 bases between them. CDR3 length equals 14 residues. CDR3 nucleotides: TGTGCCAGCAGCCGCCCCGGGACGGAGCTGGAGCAGTACTTC. Translating gives CASSRPGTELEQYF.

This clone was seen once. The chain links TRBV5-6 to TRBJ1-1; TRBD1 matches 9 bases. Germline V lookup: CDR1 SGHDT, CDR2 YYEEEE. Unmatched junction bases numbered 4, after V lost 4 bases and J lost 6 bases. The CDR3 contains 13 residues. The CDR3 DNA is TGTGCCAGCAGCCACAGGGGGCAGCCTGAAGCTTTCTTT. It codes for CASSHRGQPEAFF.

Points on this clone: This sample also contains other DNA sequences that code for the same CDR3. This CDR3 is CASSSDRRYGYTF. As DNA, the CDR3 is TGTGCCAGCAGCTCGGACAGGCGATATGGCTACACCTTC. The gene calls are TRBV7-2 and TRBJ1-2; 7 bases line up with TRBD1. The CDR3 runs 13 residues. From germline, CDR1 is SGHTA and CDR2 FQGNSA. With V trimmed by 4 bases and J by 5 bases, 4 bases remained unmatched. Together with reference TRBV7-2 and TRBJ1-2, the CDR3 gives the full variable domain: GAGVSQSPSNKVTEKGKDVELRCDPISGHTALYWYRQSLGQGLEFLIYFQGNSAPDKSGLPSDRFSAERTGGSVSTLTIQRTQQEDSAVYLCASSSDRRYGYTFGSGTRLTVV.

This chain links TRBV3-1 (or the pseudogene TRBV3-2) with TRBJ1-3; no firm D call. The CDR3 is 14 residues long. Trimming cost V 4 bases and J 0 bases, with 7 bases left between them. Germline V CDR1 and CDR2: LGHDT, YNNKEL (reference sequence). The CDR3 is CASSPSVSGNTIYF. In DNA, the CDR3 is TGTGCCAGCAGCCCCTCAGTCTCTGGAAACACCATATATTTT.

The J gene is TRBJ1-6, the V gene TRBV5-4, with D possibly matching TRBD1 (6 bases). Deletions cut 5 bases from V and 7 bases from J, with 16 bases between. This CDR3 is built from 15 residues. Germline V gives CDR1 SGHNT, CDR2 YYREEE (reference sequence). CDR3 nucleotides: TGTGCCAGCAGTTCTTACAGGGTCAGGAATTCACCCCTCCACTTT. This translates into CASSSYRVRNSPLHF.

This clone was recorded once. V and J are TRBV5-4 and TRBJ2-4, with D hard to call. Trimming removed 0 bases from V and 0 bases from J, with 7 bases in between. CDR3 size: 15 residues. Germline values: CDR1 SGHNT, CDR2 YYREEE (reference sequence). The CDR3 coding sequence is TGTGCCAGCAGCTTGGTTACGTTAGCCAAAAACATTCAGTACTTC. Its protein is CASSLVTLAKNIQYF. Drawing the rest from reference TRBV5-4 and TRBJ2-4, the complete variable domain is ETGVTQSPTHLIKTRGQQVTLRCSSQSGHNTVSWYQQALGQGPQFIFQYYREEENGRGNFPPRFSGLQFPNYSSELNVNALELDDSALYLCASSLVTLAKNIQYFGAGTRLSVL.

V usage is TRBV6-5 and J usage is TRBJ2-1; D may be TRBD2 (6 bases). The CDR3 is made up of 15 amino acids. CDR1 is MNHEY and CDR2 is SVGAGI in the germline V gene. V gave up 2 bases and J gave up 4 bases, with 12 bases separating them. This CDR3 is CASSYPSSGYNEQFF. The CDR3 nucleotides are TGTGCCAGCAGTTACCCGAGTAGCGGTTACAATGAGCAGTTCTTC.

The rearrangement joins TRBV28 to TRBJ2-5, with a weak D call TRBD1 (6 bases). Between the trimmed V and J ends, which lost 3 bases and 2 bases, there was a span of 10 bases. CDR1 is MDHEN, CDR2 SYDVKM, per germline. The CDR3 contains 14 residues. CDR3 amino acids: CASSLAGAQETQYF. CDR3 nucleotides: TGTGCCAGCAGTTTGGCAGGGGCTCAAGAGACCCAGTACTTC.

This clone showed up just once. The rearrangement joins TRBV5-1 to TRBJ1-3; tentative D call: TRBD1 (6 bases). CDR1 and CDR2 from the germline V gene are SGHRS and YFSETQ. The CDR3 extends over 18 amino acids. V was trimmed by 0 bases and J by 0 bases, leaving 16 bases between them. Written as DNA, the CDR3 is TGCGCCAGCAGCTTGGGGACAGCCTTACCTAGCTCTGGAAACACCATATATTTT. It encodes CASSLGTALPSSGNTIYF. Based on the CDR3 plus reference TRBV5-1 and TRBJ1-3, the full variable domain is KAGVTQTPRYLIKTRGQQVTLSCSPISGHRSVSWYQQTPGQGLQFLFEYFSETQRNKGNFPGRFSGRQFSNSRSEMNVSTLELGDSALYLCASSLGTALPSSGNTIYFGEGSWLTVV.

V and J are TRBV9 and TRBJ2-5, with a tentative D call TRBD1 (6 bases). V lost 4 bases and J lost 5, with 12 bases in between. The CDR3 length is 13 residues. CDR1 and CDR2 (germline): SGDLS, YYNGEE. The CDR3 sequence is CASSLGTSETQYF. The DNA for the CDR3 is TGTGCCAGCAGCCTAGGGACATCCGAGACCCAGTACTTC.

The V gene is TRBV19, the J gene TRBJ2-3; D gene uncertain. Germline V CDR1 and CDR2: LNHDA, SQIVND (reference sequence). V was cut by 5 bases and J by 6 bases, with 6 bases left in between. The CDR3 spans 11 residues. Written as DNA, the CDR3 is TGTGCCAGTAGTTCGGCCGATACGCAGTATTTT. It yields the protein CASSSADTQYF.

This clone was seen just once. CDR3 bases: TGTGCCAGCAGCCCCAGGACAGGGGAGAACACTGAAGCTTTCTTT. This encodes CASSPRTGENTEAFF. This rearrangement joins TRBV14 to TRBJ1-1, with TRBD1 matching over 9 bases. CDR1 and CDR2 (germline): SGHDN, FVKESK. The CDR3 sequence is 15 residues long. The V gene end was trimmed by 4 bases and the J gene end by 1 base; junction bases not matched to a gene: 4.

J is TRBJ2-7 and V is TRBV6-5; 7 bases are shared with TRBD1. This CDR3 has 16 residues. Germline loops: CDR1 MNHEY, CDR2 SVGAGI. V lost 0 bases and J lost 5; bases outside the gene matches: 10. CDR3 in DNA: TGTGCCAGCAGTTACTCGTACAGGGGAGAGGACCACGAGCAGTACTTC. Translated: CASSYSYRGEDHEQYF.

The V call is TRBV5-1, the J call TRBJ2-3; TRBD2 agrees at 9 bases. From germline, CDR1 is SGHRS and CDR2 YFSETQ. The CDR3 length is 16 residues. The ends lost 0 bases at V and 6 bases at J; junction bases unmatched: 8. The CDR3 spells CASSLAAGTSIDTQYF. Here the CDR3 DNA reads TGCGCCAGCAGCTTGGCCGCGGGGACTAGCATTGATACGCAGTATTTT.

V usage is TRBV6-2 or TRBV6-3 and J usage is TRBJ2-5, with TRBD1 as a possible D gene (6 bases). This CDR3 is built from 15 residues. Between the trimmed V and J ends, which lost 2 bases and 5 bases, there was a span of 15 bases. Germline values: CDR1 MNHEY, CDR2 SVGEGT. The CDR3 DNA sequence: TGTGCCAGCAGTTACACCCACAGGGCTGCGGAGACCCAGTACTTC. It is translated as CASSYTHRAAETQYF.

This sequence joins TRBV24-1 and TRBJ1-5, with a possible D match to TRBD1 (5 bases). Germline V CDR1 and CDR2: KGHDR, SFDVKD. The V and J ends lost 9 bases and 5 bases respectively, with 13 bases between them. CDR3 length: 13 residues. DNA of the CDR3: TGTGCCACCGCAGGGCACCAGGATCAGCCCCAGCATTTT. This gives the protein CATAGHQDQPQHF.

This chain connects TRBV13 to TRBJ2-7; D not certain. CDR1 PRHDT and CDR2 FYEKMQ come from the germline V gene (reference sequence). The length of the CDR3 is 13 residues. The V gene lost 1 base and the J gene lost 6 bases, with 10 bases spanning the gap. The CDR3 spells CASSLVGSREQYF. CDR3 bases: TGTGCCAGCAGCTTAGTGGGGTCCCGCGAGCAGTACTTC.

Here the CDR3 DNA reads TGTGCCAGCAGTTTCCAGGGGGCTAGGGAAAAACTGTTTTTT. Translated, it gives CASSFQGAREKLFF. This chain connects TRBV28 to TRBJ1-4; TRBD1 aligns across 8 bases. CDR3 size: 14 residues. CDR1 is MDHEN, CDR2 SYDVKM, per germline. The V gene end was trimmed by 3 bases and the J gene end by 8 bases; junction bases not matched to a gene: 5.

The CDR3: CASSPDEDGSYGYTF. DNA for the CDR3: TGCGCCAGCAGCCCCGACGAGGACGGGAGCTATGGCTACACCTTC. The chain is built from TRBV4-3 and TRBJ1-2; the D is unclear. The V gene lost 4 bases and the J gene lost 4 bases, with 16 bases spanning the gap. This CDR3 spans 15 amino acids. Germline lookup yields CDR1 LGHNA and CDR2 YSLEER.

The rearrangement uses TRBV4-2 and TRBJ2-3; D possibly uses TRBD1 or TRBD2 (6 bases each). The V end lost 3 bases, the J end lost 4 bases, and 17 bases lay between the germline ends. This CDR3 spans 16 amino acids. Germline CDR1 LGHNA, CDR2 YNFKEQ. The CDR3 nucleotides read TGTGCCAGCAGCCATGGGGGGCCGGTGGGGTCAGATACGCAGTATTTT. Translation gives CASSHGGPVGSDTQYF.

The genes are TRBV6-5 and TRBJ1-3, with no clear D. Germline V lookup: CDR1 MNHEY, CDR2 SVGAGI. The CDR3 runs 14 residues. V lost 6 bases, J lost 0 bases, and 9 bases lay in between. Here the CDR3 DNA reads TGTGCCAGCAGCCGCTGGAGCTCTGGAAACACCATATATTTT. This gives the protein CASSRWSSGNTIYF.